This is a list of T cell receptor beta chains from one sample in a study of cytomegalovirus exposure and HLA in healthy donors. Some clones are missing from TCRdb's copy, which holds only in-frame ones; the method was immunoSEQ multiplex PCR. Counted here are about 150,000 clones, approximately 80% occurring once; the ten biggest clones make up roughly 4%. Sequencing used PBMCs. These receptors were collected from a woman in her forties in good health and CMV-seropositive. Both conserved end residues are part of each CDR3. A D gene is named only where the DNA matches it firmly. Clone size is not always given. Where it is, it says once, few, many or a class for expanded clones.

len: 14
v_gene: TRBV28
d_gene: TRBD2
abundance: -
j_gene: TRBJ2-7
CDR3aa: CASSPGTRRYEQYF

len: 14
v_gene: TRBV4-3
d_gene: -
abundance: few
j_gene: TRBJ1-1
CDR3aa: CASSLRGRNTEAFF

len: 15
v_gene: TRBV9
d_gene: -
abundance: once
j_gene: TRBJ2-1
CDR3aa: CASSFSGGSYNEQFF

len: 15
v_gene: TRBV11-3
d_gene: TRBD2
abundance: -
j_gene: TRBJ2-3
CDR3aa: CASSLGAGRVDTQYF

len: 16
v_gene: TRBV18
d_gene: -
abundance: once
j_gene: TRBJ2-3
CDR3aa: CASSPLPPGGTDTQYF

len: 17
v_gene: TRBV5-5
d_gene: -
abundance: -
j_gene: -
CDR3aa: CASSLAARQVISYEQYF

len: 14
v_gene: TRBV4-3
d_gene: -
abundance: few
j_gene: TRBJ2-7
CDR3aa: CASSPGGTSHEQYF

len: 19
v_gene: TRBV9
d_gene: TRBD2
abundance: -
j_gene: TRBJ2-3
CDR3aa: CASSVDGMASGRSTDTQYF

len: 16
v_gene: TRBV7-2
d_gene: TRBD1
abundance: few
j_gene: TRBJ1-2
CDR3aa: CASSPRTGAHNYGYTF

len: 13
v_gene: TRBV5-4
d_gene: -
abundance: -
j_gene: TRBJ2-7
CDR3aa: CASSVDRDYEQYF

len: 15
v_gene: TRBV7-8
d_gene: -
abundance: -
j_gene: TRBJ2-1
CDR3aa: CASSPTSASYNEQFF

len: 17
v_gene: TRBV7-9
d_gene: -
abundance: -
j_gene: TRBJ2-4
CDR3aa: CASSSPGTPLAKNIQYF

len: 14
v_gene: TRBV29-1
d_gene: -
abundance: -
j_gene: TRBJ2-6
CDR3aa: CSVAGDSGANVLTF

len: 12
v_gene: TRBV30
d_gene: TRBD1
abundance: -
j_gene: TRBJ1-5
CDR3aa: CAWDRDNQPQHF

len: 15
v_gene: TRBV9
d_gene: TRBD2
abundance: -
j_gene: TRBJ2-4
CDR3aa: CASSVAGGRGDIQYF

len: 13
v_gene: TRBV19
d_gene: TRBD1
abundance: few
j_gene: TRBJ1-1
CDR3aa: CASSIDRGNRAFF

len: 14
v_gene: TRBV19
d_gene: -
abundance: -
j_gene: TRBJ1-4
CDR3aa: CASSGRGVNEKLFF

len: 15
v_gene: TRBV27
d_gene: -
abundance: -
j_gene: TRBJ1-5
CDR3aa: CASSPTGVRQQPQHF

len: 13
v_gene: TRBV6-4
d_gene: -
abundance: -
j_gene: TRBJ1-6
CDR3aa: CASGREANSPLHF

len: 14
v_gene: TRBV5-4
d_gene: TRBD1
abundance: once
j_gene: TRBJ1-2
CDR3aa: CASSVDRGIGGYTF

len: 14
v_gene: TRBV27
d_gene: TRBD1
abundance: -
j_gene: TRBJ1-2
CDR3aa: CASRTGTGKYGYTF

len: 13
v_gene: TRBV7-9
d_gene: -
abundance: -
j_gene: TRBJ1-1
CDR3aa: CASSLSRGTEAFF

len: 13
v_gene: TRBV19
d_gene: -
abundance: -
j_gene: TRBJ1-2
CDR3aa: CASSIRSDYGYTF

len: 14
v_gene: TRBV11-2
d_gene: -
abundance: -
j_gene: TRBJ2-7
CDR3aa: CASSLVPGNHEQYF

len: 14
v_gene: TRBV2
d_gene: -
abundance: -
j_gene: TRBJ2-7
CDR3aa: CASTNRVSGYEQYF

len: 14
v_gene: TRBV19
d_gene: TRBD2
abundance: -
j_gene: -
CDR3aa: CASSIGRGDYEQYF

len: 13
v_gene: TRBV30
d_gene: -
abundance: -
j_gene: TRBJ1-4
CDR3aa: CAWREQEGEKLFF

len: 13
v_gene: TRBV29-1
d_gene: TRBD1
abundance: -
j_gene: TRBJ1-1
CDR3aa: CSVGQGTSTEAFF

len: 13
v_gene: TRBV7-2
d_gene: TRBD1
abundance: -
j_gene: TRBJ1-2
CDR3aa: CASSADRVNGYTF

len: 12
v_gene: TRBV28
d_gene: TRBD1
abundance: -
j_gene: TRBJ1-2
CDR3aa: CASSLSGGGYTF

len: 18
v_gene: TRBV9
d_gene: TRBD2
abundance: -
j_gene: TRBJ2-3
CDR3aa: CASSVNSGRAASTDTQYF

len: 16
v_gene: TRBV15
d_gene: TRBD1
abundance: once
j_gene: TRBJ1-5
CDR3aa: CATSRDRGQGNQPQHF

len: 14
v_gene: TRBV9
d_gene: -
abundance: few
j_gene: TRBJ2-5
CDR3aa: CASSVDVGAETQYF

len: 14
v_gene: TRBV9
d_gene: -
abundance: -
j_gene: TRBJ2-7
CDR3aa: CASSIGDTHYEQYF

len: 16
v_gene: TRBV29-1
d_gene: -
abundance: -
j_gene: TRBJ2-3
CDR3aa: CSVEDRLAHSTDTQYF

len: 15
v_gene: TRBV5-1
d_gene: TRBD1
abundance: -
j_gene: TRBJ1-3
CDR3aa: CASSWGQGSGNTIYF

len: 15
v_gene: TRBV4-3
d_gene: -
abundance: few
j_gene: TRBJ1-5
CDR3aa: CASSPRAGSNQPQHF

len: 13
v_gene: TRBV28
d_gene: -
abundance: -
j_gene: TRBJ2-1
CDR3aa: CASSTWTSHEQFF

len: 15
v_gene: TRBV19
d_gene: TRBD2
abundance: -
j_gene: -
CDR3aa: CASSRVASGLGEQYF

len: 14
v_gene: TRBV11-2
d_gene: TRBD1
abundance: once
j_gene: TRBJ1-1
CDR3aa: CASSSYRGHAEAFF

len: 13
v_gene: TRBV6-5
d_gene: TRBD1
abundance: -
j_gene: TRBJ1-3
CDR3aa: CASSLTGRNTIYF

len: 13
v_gene: TRBV15
d_gene: TRBD1
abundance: -
j_gene: TRBJ1-2
CDR3aa: CATTPGGRYGYTF

len: 13
v_gene: TRBV7-9
d_gene: TRBD1
abundance: -
j_gene: TRBJ2-7
CDR3aa: CASSLGQGFEQYF

len: 13
v_gene: TRBV7-7
d_gene: TRBD2
abundance: -
j_gene: TRBJ2-5
CDR3aa: CASSNRRGETQYF

len: 15
v_gene: TRBV5-6
d_gene: TRBD1
abundance: -
j_gene: TRBJ1-6
CDR3aa: CASSKGQGLNSPLHF